The 13 T cell receptor beta chains below all came from one sample that was sequenced in a study of T cells in Graves' hyperthyroidism and ophthalmopathy. From RNA transcripts, TCR beta CDR3 regions were amplified. The TCR CDR3 first-round RT-PCR relied on the HTBI primer set. TCRdb fed the multiplex PCR reads into MiXCR, producing one record per CDR3 protein. The data hold fewer than 700,000 distinct CDR3 sequences, with about a sixth observed a single time. Specimen: blood. These TCRs come from a woman between 18 and 29 years old with Graves' ophthalmopathy.

This clonotype was counted at least ten times. The chain carries TRBV7-3 and TRBJ2-1, with D possibly TRBD2 on 6 matching bases. The V end was cut by 8 bases, the J end by 2 bases, with 10 bases between. Germline values: CDR1 SGHTA, CDR2 FQGTGA. The CDR3 spans 13 residues. Written as DNA, the CDR3 is TGTGCCAGCCGTCCTAGCGCCTACAATGAGCAGTTCTTC. Protein product: CASRPSAYNEQFF.

In this sample, this clonotype turned up many times. V gene TRBV20-1 combines with J gene TRBJ2-1, with D perhaps matching TRBD2 (5 bases). Trimming left V 1 base short and J 4 bases short, with 11 bases between. The CDR3 covers 14 residues. Germline V gene data show CDR1 as DFQATT and CDR2 as SNEGSKA (reference sequence). CDR3: CSARVLVEYNEQFF. In nucleotides, the CDR3 is TGCAGTGCTAGAGTACTAGTTGAATACAATGAGCAGTTCTTC.

In its sample, this clonotype was seen a few times. The V gene is TRBV3-1, the J gene TRBJ2-7; no clear D. V was trimmed by 0 bases and J by 3 bases, leaving 9 bases between them. Germline loops: CDR1 LGHDT, CDR2 YNNKEL (reference sequence). There are 14 residues in the CDR3. The CDR3 spells CASSQELQRYEQYF. The CDR3 DNA follows: TGTGCCAGCAGCCAAGAACTCCAGCGCTACGAGCAGTACTTC.

In its sample, this clonotype was seen many times. The chain employs TRBV6-2 or TRBV6-3 and TRBJ2-7; no clear D gene. V lost 8 bases, J lost 7 bases, and 12 bases lay in between. The CDR3 is 11 residues long. The germline V gene has CDR1 MNHEY and CDR2 SVGEGT. Here the CDR3 DNA reads TGTGCCAGCGGGTACCTTGGGGAGCAGTACTTC. It is translated as CASGYLGEQYF.

This clonotype has ten or more counts. This chain joins TRBV2 and TRBJ2-3; 10 bases are shared with TRBD2. V lost 1 base to trimming and J lost 2 bases; unmatched junction nucleotides: 3. This CDR3 is built from 16 residues. The V gene's germline CDR1 is SNHLY and CDR2 FYNNEI. In DNA form, the CDR3 reads TGTGCCAGCAGTGAAGGGACTAGCGGATACACAGATACGCAGTATTTT. Translating it yields CASSEGTSGYTDTQYF.

The chain combines TRBV19 with TRBJ2-3; D gene unclear. Trimming stripped 4 bases from V and 5 bases from J, with 10 bases between. CDR1 LNHDA and CDR2 SQIVND come from the germline V gene (reference sequence). CDR3 length: 13 amino acids. In nucleotides, the CDR3 is TGTGCCAGTAGTAGGGGTACCCGAGATACGCAGTATTTT. It specifies CASSRGTRDTQYF. Combining the CDR3 with reference TRBV19 and TRBJ2-3 gives the whole variable domain DGGITQSPKYLFRKEGQNVTLSCEQNLNHDAMYWYRQDPGQGLRLIYYSQIVNDFQKGDIAEGYSVSREKKESFPLTVTSAQKNPTAFYLCASSRGTRDTQYFGPGTRLTVL.

This clonotype has just a few counts. The rearrangement uses TRBV5-8 and TRBJ2-3; 7 nucleotides match TRBD2. This CDR3 has 20 amino acids. V trimming: 0 bases; J trimming: 2 bases; junction bases outside the gene matches: 18. The germline V gene encodes CDR1 SGHTS and CDR2 YDEGEE. CDR3 residues: CASSLVWPEAGERATDTQYF. The CDR3 coding sequence is TGTGCCAGCAGCTTGGTTTGGCCCGAGGCGGGAGAGAGGGCCACAGATACGCAGTATTTT. The entire variable domain, with the rest obtained from reference TRBV5-8 and TRBJ2-3, is as follows: EAGVTQSPTHLIKTRGQQATLRCSPISGHTSVYWYQQALGLGLQFLLWYDEGEERNRGNFPPRFSGRQFPNYSSELNVNALELEDSALYLCASSLVWPEAGERATDTQYFGPGTRLTVL.

The chain uses TRBV28 and TRBJ1-5; D might be TRBD1 (6 bases). The germline V gene has CDR1 MDHEN and CDR2 SYDVKM. The CDR3 length is 17 residues. V was trimmed by 1 base and J by 2 bases, leaving 15 bases between them. The CDR3 sequence is CASSLLTQGRGNQPQHF. CDR3 nucleotide sequence: TGTGCCAGCAGTTTATTGACACAGGGAAGGGGCAATCAGCCCCAGCATTTT.

A few counts support this clonotype. The chain couples TRBV12-3 or TRBV12-4 to TRBJ1-5; D is ambiguous. The CDR3 runs to 15 residues. Between the trimmed V and J ends, which lost 1 base and 4 bases, there was a span of 11 bases. The CDR3 here is CASSLGGIRNQPQHF. Written as DNA, the CDR3 is TGTGCCAGCAGTTTAGGGGGAATTCGGAATCAGCCCCAGCATTTT.

This clonotype was observed many times. The V and J genes are TRBV20-1 and TRBJ1-1; D is ambiguous. The germline V gene encodes CDR1 DFQATT and CDR2 SNEGSKA (reference sequence). CDR3 length: 13 residues. The V and J ends lost 3 bases and 3 bases respectively, with 11 bases between them. DNA for the CDR3: TGCAGTGCTAGCACCTTGGGCGACACTGAAGCTTTCTTT. Encoded protein: CSASTLGDTEAFF.

This clonotype was detected ten times or more. This chain uses TRBV30 with TRBJ1-1; 7 bases line up with TRBD1. V lost 4 bases to trimming and J lost 0 bases; unmatched junction nucleotides: 8. The CDR3 runs 15 residues. Germline V lookup: CDR1 GTSNPN, CDR2 SVGIG (reference sequence). The CDR3 nucleotides read TGTGCCTGGAACGTGGGGACAGTGTTGAACACTGAAGCTTTCTTT. It yields the protein CAWNVGTVLNTEAFF. Supplemented by reference TRBV30 and TRBJ1-1, the full variable domain reads SQTIHQWPATLVQPVGSPLSLECTVEGTSNPNLYWYRQAAGRGLQLLFYSVGIGQISSEVPQNLSASRPQDRQFILSSKKLLLSDSGFYLCAWNVGTVLNTEAFFGQGTRLTVV.

The rearrangement joins TRBV20-1 to TRBJ2-7; 9 nucleotides line up with TRBD1. V shed 5 bases and J 3 bases; nucleotides not matched to a gene: 2. Per germline, CDR1 DFQATT and CDR2 SNEGSKA (reference sequence). The CDR3 is made up of 12 amino acids. Here the CDR3 reads CSADRGGYEQYF. CDR3 bases: TGCAGTGCTGACAGGGGGGGCTACGAGCAGTACTTC.

V is TRBV29-1 and J is TRBJ2-1, with 11 positions matching TRBD2. V lost 3 bases and J lost 8; bases outside the gene matches: 12. The CDR3 loop spans 16 amino acids. Germline lookup yields CDR1 SQVTM and CDR2 ANQGSEA. This chain's CDR3 is CSVDVVGTSGTDEQFF. The CDR3 DNA follows: TGCAGCGTTGATGTTGTAGGGACTAGCGGAACGGATGAGCAGTTCTTC.